This T cell receptor (beta chain) was obtained from a study of cytomegalovirus exposure and HLA in healthy donors. About the research overall: Out of roughly 200 million T cells, an earlier analysis found roughly 100 million unique TCR beta sequences in total. Out of fewer than 500 genotyped donors, about 80% belonged to the Caucasian-associated ancestry cluster. Study-wide findings and caveats: In an earlier analysis, most TCR beta V segments were productive about 87% or about 30% of the time. Sequencing likely produced, as an artifact, a cluster of highly shared sequence variants.

PCR used 60 Vbeta primers and 13 Jbeta primers. Generated by immunoSEQ multiplex PCR, the TCRdb table keeps only in-frame clones and is missing some. The sample carries approximately 38,000 clones, roughly 67% recorded once. This clone was seen a few times. As yet, its antigen is unknown. Sequenced: PBMCs. The source is a man aged 50 to 59 in good health and CMV-seropositive.

CDR3 sequence: CASSLETGPHHTEAFF. DNA of the CDR3: TGTGCCAGCAGCTTAGAAACAGGGCCTCATCACACTGAAGCTTTCTTT. V usage is TRBV7-9 and J usage is TRBJ1-1, with D possibly being TRBD1 (6 bases). The CDR3 spans 16 residues. CDR1 and CDR2 from the germline V gene are SEHNR and FQNEAQ (reference sequence). V was pared by 1 base and J by 3 bases, with 15 bases between.